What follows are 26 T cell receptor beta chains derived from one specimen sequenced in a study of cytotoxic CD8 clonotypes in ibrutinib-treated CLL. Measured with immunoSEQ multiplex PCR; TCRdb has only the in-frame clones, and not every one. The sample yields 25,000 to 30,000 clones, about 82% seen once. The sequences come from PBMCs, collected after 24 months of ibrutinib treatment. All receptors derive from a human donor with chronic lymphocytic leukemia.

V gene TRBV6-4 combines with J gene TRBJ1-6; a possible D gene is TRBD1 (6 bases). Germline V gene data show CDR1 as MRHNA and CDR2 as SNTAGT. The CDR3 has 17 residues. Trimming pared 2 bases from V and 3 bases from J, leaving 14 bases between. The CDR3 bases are TGTGCCAGCAGTGACCTGACCCCCAGGGGCTATAATTCACCCCTCCACTTT. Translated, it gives CASSDLTPRGYNSPLHF.

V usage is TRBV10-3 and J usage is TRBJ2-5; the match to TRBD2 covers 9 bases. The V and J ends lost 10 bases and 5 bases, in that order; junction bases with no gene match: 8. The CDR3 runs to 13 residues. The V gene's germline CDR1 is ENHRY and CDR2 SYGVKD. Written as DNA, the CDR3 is TGTGCCACCATAGCGGGGGTGGGGGAGACCCAGTACTTC. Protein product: CATIAGVGETQYF.

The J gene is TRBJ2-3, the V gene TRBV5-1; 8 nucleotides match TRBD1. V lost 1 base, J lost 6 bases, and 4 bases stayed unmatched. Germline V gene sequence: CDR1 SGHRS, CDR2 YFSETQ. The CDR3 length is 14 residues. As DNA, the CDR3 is TGCGCCAGCAGCTTGCAGGGGGCTGGGGATACGCAGTATTTT. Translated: CASSLQGAGDTQYF.

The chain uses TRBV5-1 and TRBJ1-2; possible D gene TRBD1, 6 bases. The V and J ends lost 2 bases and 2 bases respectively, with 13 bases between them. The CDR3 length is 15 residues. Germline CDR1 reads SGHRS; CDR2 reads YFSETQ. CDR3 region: CASSFSQGLNYGYTF. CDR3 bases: TGCGCCAGCAGCTTTTCCCAGGGGCTGAACTATGGCTACACCTTC.

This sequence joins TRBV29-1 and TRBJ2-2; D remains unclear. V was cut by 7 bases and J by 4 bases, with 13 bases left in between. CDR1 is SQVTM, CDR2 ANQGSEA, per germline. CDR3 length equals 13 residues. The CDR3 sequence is CSGHIELTGELFF. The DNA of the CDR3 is TGCAGCGGGCATATTGAGCTCACCGGGGAGCTGTTTTTT.

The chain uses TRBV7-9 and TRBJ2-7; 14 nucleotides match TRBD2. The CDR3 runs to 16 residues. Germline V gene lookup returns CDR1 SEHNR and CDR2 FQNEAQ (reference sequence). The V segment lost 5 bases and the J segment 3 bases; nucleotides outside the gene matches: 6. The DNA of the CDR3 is TGTGCCAGCAGCGGGACTAGCGGGGGTCCTATCTACGAGCAGTACTTC. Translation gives CASSGTSGGPIYEQYF.

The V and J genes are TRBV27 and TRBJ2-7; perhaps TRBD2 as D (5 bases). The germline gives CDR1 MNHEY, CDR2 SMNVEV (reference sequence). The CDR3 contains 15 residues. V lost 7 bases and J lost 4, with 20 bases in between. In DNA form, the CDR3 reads TGTGCCAGCAAACCGGGGTCGGCCTTTGGGTACGAGCAGTACTTC. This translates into CASKPGSAFGYEQYF.

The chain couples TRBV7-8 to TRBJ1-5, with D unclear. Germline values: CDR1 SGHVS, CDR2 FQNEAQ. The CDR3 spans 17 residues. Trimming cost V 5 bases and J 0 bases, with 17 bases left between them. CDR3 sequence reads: CASSQWGDLYSNQPQHF. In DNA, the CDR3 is TGTGCCAGCAGCCAATGGGGTGACCTATATAGCAATCAGCCCCAGCATTTT. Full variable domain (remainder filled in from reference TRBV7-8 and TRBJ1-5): GAGVSQSPRYKVAKRGQDVALRCDPISGHVSLFWYQQALGQGPEFLTYFQNEAQLDKSGLPSDRFFAERPEGSVSTLKIQRTQQEDSAVYLCASSQWGDLYSNQPQHFGDGTRLSIL.

The CDR3 bases are TGTGCCAGCAGCCCCTCCTCCTGGGGGCGGAACACCGGGGAGCTGTTTTTT. As protein: CASSPSSWGRNTGELFF. This rearrangement joins TRBV7-6 to TRBJ2-2; D is possibly TRBD1 (6 bases). CDR3 length: 17 residues. In germline, CDR1 is SGHVS, CDR2 FNYEAQ. V dropped 5 bases and J dropped 1 base, with 17 bases sitting between them.

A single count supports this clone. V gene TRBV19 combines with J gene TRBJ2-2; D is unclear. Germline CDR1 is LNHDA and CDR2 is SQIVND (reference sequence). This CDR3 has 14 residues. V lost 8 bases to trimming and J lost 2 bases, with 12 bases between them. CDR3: CASLDFFNTGELFF. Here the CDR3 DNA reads TGTGCCAGTCTTGATTTCTTCAACACCGGGGAGCTGTTTTTT.

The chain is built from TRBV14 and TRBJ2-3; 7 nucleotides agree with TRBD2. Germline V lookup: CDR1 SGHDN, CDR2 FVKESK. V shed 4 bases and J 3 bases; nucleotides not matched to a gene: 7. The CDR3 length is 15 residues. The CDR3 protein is CASSPVGGGTDTQYF. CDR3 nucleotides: TGTGCCAGCAGCCCTGTGGGCGGGGGTACAGATACGCAGTATTTT.

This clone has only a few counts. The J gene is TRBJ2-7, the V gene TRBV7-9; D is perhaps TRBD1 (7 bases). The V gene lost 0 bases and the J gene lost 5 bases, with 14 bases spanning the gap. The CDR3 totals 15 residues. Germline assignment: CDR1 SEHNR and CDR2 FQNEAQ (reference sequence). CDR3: CASSLAVEGAHEQYF. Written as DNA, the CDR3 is TGTGCCAGCAGCTTAGCGGTGGAGGGGGCCCACGAGCAGTACTTC.

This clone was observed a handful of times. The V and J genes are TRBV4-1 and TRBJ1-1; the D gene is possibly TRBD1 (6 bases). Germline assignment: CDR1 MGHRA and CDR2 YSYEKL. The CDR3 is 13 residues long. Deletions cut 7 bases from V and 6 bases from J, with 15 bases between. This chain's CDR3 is CASIKGGGSEAFF. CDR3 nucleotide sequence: TGCGCCAGCATCAAGGGGGGAGGGTCTGAAGCTTTCTTT.

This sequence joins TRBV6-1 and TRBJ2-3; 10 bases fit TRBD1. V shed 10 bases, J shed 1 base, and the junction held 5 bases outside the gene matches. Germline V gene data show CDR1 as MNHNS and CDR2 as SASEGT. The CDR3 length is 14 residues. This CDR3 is CAILGTGGTDTQYF. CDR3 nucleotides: TGTGCCATCTTGGGGACAGGGGGCACAGATACGCAGTATTTT.

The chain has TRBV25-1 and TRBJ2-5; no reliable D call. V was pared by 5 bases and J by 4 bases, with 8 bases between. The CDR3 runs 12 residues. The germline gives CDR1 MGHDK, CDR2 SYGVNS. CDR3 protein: CASSPGGETQYF. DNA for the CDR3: TGTGCCAGCAGTCCCGGCGGAGAGACCCAGTACTTC. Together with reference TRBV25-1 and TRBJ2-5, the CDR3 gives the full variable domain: EADIYQTPRYLVIGTGKKITLECSQTMGHDKMYWYQQDPGMELHLIHYSYGVNSTEKGDLSSESTVSRIRTEHFPLTLESARPSHTSQYLCASSPGGETQYFGPGTRLLVL.

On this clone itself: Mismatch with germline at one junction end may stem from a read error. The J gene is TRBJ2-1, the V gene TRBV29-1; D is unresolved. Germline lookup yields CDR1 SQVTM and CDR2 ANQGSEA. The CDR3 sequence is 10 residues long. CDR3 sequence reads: CSLWSNQQFF. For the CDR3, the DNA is TGCAGCCTTTGGAGCAATCAGCAGTTCTTC.

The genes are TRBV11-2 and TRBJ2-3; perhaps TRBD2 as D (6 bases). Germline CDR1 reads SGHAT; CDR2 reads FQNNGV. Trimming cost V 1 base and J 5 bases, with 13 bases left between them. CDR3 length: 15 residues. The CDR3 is CASSLGSWGGDTQYF. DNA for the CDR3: TGTGCCAGCAGCTTAGGTTCTTGGGGAGGAGATACGCAGTATTTT.

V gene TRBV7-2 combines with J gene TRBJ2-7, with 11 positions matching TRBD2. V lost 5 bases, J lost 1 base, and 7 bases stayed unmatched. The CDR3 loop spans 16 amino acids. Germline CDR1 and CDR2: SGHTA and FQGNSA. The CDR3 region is CASSRTPSGGSYEQYF. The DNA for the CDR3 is TGTGCCAGCAGCCGGACCCCTAGCGGGGGGTCCTACGAGCAGTACTTC.

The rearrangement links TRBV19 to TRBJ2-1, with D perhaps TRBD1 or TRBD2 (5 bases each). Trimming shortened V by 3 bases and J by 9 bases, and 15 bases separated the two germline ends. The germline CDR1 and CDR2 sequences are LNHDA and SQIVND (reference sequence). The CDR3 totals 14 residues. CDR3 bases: TGTGCCAGTAGTATGGGACCCCTCTTCGGTGAGCAGTTCTTC. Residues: CASSMGPLFGEQFF.

The CDR3 loop reads CASSLVLGLGGYTF. In DNA, the CDR3 is TGTGCCAGCAGCTTGGTGCTAGGGCTAGGTGGCTACACCTTC. The J gene is TRBJ1-2, the V gene TRBV5-6; D not resolved. Germline lookup yields CDR1 SGHDT and CDR2 YYEEEE. The V gene lost 0 bases and the J gene lost 7 bases, with 13 bases spanning the gap. This CDR3 is 14 amino acids long.

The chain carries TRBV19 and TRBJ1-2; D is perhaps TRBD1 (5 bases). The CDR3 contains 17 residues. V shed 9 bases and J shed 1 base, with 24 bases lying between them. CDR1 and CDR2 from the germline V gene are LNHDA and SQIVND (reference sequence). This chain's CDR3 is CARPLLFRDRHNYGYTF. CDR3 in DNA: TGTGCCAGGCCTTTGTTATTCCGGGACCGACATAACTATGGCTACACCTTC.

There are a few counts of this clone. The CDR3 region has the DNA TGTGCCAGCAGGAGGGGACAGGGCAACTATGCGAATTCACCCCTCCACTTT. Amino acids: CASRRGQGNYANSPLHF. V usage is TRBV27 and J usage is TRBJ1-6, with 9 bases identical to TRBD1. Germline V gene sequence: CDR1 MNHEY, CDR2 SMNVEV (reference sequence). The CDR3 is 17 amino acids. Germline trimming cut 6 bases from V and 7 bases from J; bases unmatched to any gene: 13.

As DNA, the CDR3 is TGTGCCAGCAGCTTGACAGATACGCAGTATTTT. It yields the protein CASSLTDTQYF. The chain links TRBV7-6 to TRBJ2-3; no firm D call. Trimming took off 3 bases at V and 3 bases at J, with 1 base between the two ends. Germline V gene lookup returns CDR1 SGHVS and CDR2 FNYEAQ. The CDR3 covers 11 residues.

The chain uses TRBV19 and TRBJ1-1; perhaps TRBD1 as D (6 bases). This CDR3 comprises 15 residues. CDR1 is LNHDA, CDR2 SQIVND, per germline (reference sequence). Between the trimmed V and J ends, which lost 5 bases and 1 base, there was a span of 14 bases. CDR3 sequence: CASSLIPDRNTEAFF. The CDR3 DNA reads TGTGCCAGTAGTTTGATCCCGGACAGGAACACTGAAGCTTTCTTT.

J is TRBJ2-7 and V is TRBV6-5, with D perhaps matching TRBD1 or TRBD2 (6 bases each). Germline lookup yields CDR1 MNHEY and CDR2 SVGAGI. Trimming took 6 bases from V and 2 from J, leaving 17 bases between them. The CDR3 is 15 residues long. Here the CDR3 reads CASSPGGGIPYEQYF. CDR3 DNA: TGTGCCAGCAGCCCCGGGGGCGGGATACCCTACGAGCAGTACTTC.

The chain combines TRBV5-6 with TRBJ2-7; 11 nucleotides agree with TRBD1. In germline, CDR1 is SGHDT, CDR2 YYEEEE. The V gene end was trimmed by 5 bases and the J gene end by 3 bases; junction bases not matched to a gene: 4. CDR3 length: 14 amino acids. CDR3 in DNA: TGTGCCAGCAGGTGGGGGACAGGGGGCTACGAGCAGTACTTC. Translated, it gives CASRWGTGGYEQYF.